The 22 T cell receptor beta chains below come from one sample, sequenced in a study of beta chain features in type 1 diabetes listed by TCRdb under 2018. Receptor libraries were prepared by the immunoSEQ multiplex PCR assay. The entire amount of isolated RNA was reverse transcribed using the High Capacity cDNA Reverse Transcription Kit, so the sequenced TCRB transcripts were expressed ones. TCRdb mirrors the immuneACCESS table, restricted to in-frame sequences. Some clones are absent from its copies; in checked studies, under half trace to an unresolved V gene, and the reason for the others is unknown. The sample table records roughly 370,000 clones; 11% to 15% of these occur just once. The top ten constitute roughly 0.033% of the sample. The sample comprised naive CD4+ T cells from blood. The sample's cell subset or site label is to be understood as: true naive CD4+ T cells. The receptor set was obtained from a man aged 25 to 40 in good health.

The chain combines TRBV30 with TRBJ2-3; possible D gene TRBD2, 5 bases. The CDR3 length is 15 residues. Germline V gene sequence: CDR1 GTSNPN, CDR2 SVGIG (reference sequence). The V end was cut by 3 bases, the J end by 3 bases, with 16 bases between. The CDR3 loop is CAWRRVRLETDTQYF. Here the CDR3 DNA reads TGTGCCTGGAGGAGGGTAAGACTCGAGACAGATACGCAGTATTTT. The whole variable domain, remainder taken from reference TRBV30 and TRBJ2-3, is SQTIHQWPATLVQPVGSPLSLECTVEGTSNPNLYWYRQAAGRGLQLLFYSVGIGQISSEVPQNLSASRPQDRQFILSSKKLLLSDSGFYLCAWRRVRLETDTQYFGPGTRLTVL.

In this sample, this clone turned up a few times. The V gene is TRBV18, the J gene TRBJ2-1; D is unclear. The germline V gene encodes CDR1 KGHSH and CDR2 LQKENI. The CDR3 sequence is 14 residues long. Between the trimmed V and J ends, which lost 6 bases and 5 bases, there was a span of 14 bases. CDR3 sequence reads: CASSPQLSNNEQFF. CDR3 bases: TGTGCCAGCTCGCCGCAGCTATCCAACAATGAGCAGTTCTTC.

This chain uses TRBV11-3 with TRBJ2-1, with 9 bases matching TRBD2. The J segment lost 2 bases and the V segment lost 0 bases, leaving 5 bases of the junction unmatched. In germline, CDR1 is SGHNT, CDR2 YENEEA. The length of the CDR3 is 17 residues. The CDR3 DNA reads as TGTGCCAGCAGCTTAGAATCTAGCGGGATCCCCTACAATGAGCAGTTCTTC. Encoded protein: CASSLESSGIPYNEQFF. The entire variable domain, with the rest obtained from reference TRBV11-3 and TRBJ2-1, is as follows: EAGVVQSPRYKIIEKKQPVAFWCNPISGHNTLYWYLQNLGQGPELLIRYENEEAVDDSQLPKDRFSAERLKGVDSTLKIQPAELGDSAVYLCASSLESSGIPYNEQFFGPGTRLTVL.

The chain has TRBV2 and TRBJ1-2; D gene ambiguous. Germline V CDR1 and CDR2: SNHLY, FYNNEI. The CDR3 extends over 11 amino acids. The V and J ends lost 4 bases and 2 bases respectively, with 2 bases between them. The CDR3 nucleotides are TGTGCCAGCAGTGTAAACTATGGCTACACCTTC. Protein product: CASSVNYGYTF.

Turning to this clone: Other DNA sequences in the sample encode the same CDR3. This chain links TRBV2 with TRBJ2-3; no definite D call. Germline assignment: CDR1 SNHLY and CDR2 FYNNEI. Trimming removed 6 bases at V and 6 bases at J, with 7 bases between. The CDR3 is 11 amino acids. The chain's CDR3 is CASSRVDTQYF. DNA of the CDR3: TGTGCCAGCAGCAGAGTGGATACGCAGTATTTT.

The chain joins TRBV11-2 to TRBJ2-3; 9 nucleotides agree with TRBD2. J lost 0 bases, V lost 4 bases, and 5 bases had no gene match. The CDR3 extends over 16 amino acids. The germline gives CDR1 SGHAT, CDR2 FQNNGV. CDR3 in amino acids: CASSSLAGRSTDTQYF. Written as DNA, the CDR3 is TGTGCCAGCAGCTCACTAGCGGGTCGTAGCACAGATACGCAGTATTTT.

This clone has more than one count but fewer than ten. The chain combines TRBV27 with TRBJ1-1; 8 positions agree with TRBD1. Losses at the gene ends were 2 bases for V and 3 bases for J; bases not matched to a gene: 2. In germline, CDR1 is MNHEY, CDR2 SMNVEV (reference sequence). The CDR3 is 14 residues long. Written as DNA, the CDR3 is TGTGCCAGCAGTTTACAGGGGGCGGACACTGAAGCTTTCTTT. Translation gives CASSLQGADTEAFF.

This clone has at least ten counts. The rearrangement joins TRBV21-1 to TRBJ2-4; TRBD1, the table's D call, lacks a check against the DNA. TRBV21-1 is a pseudogene locus. CDR3 size: 20 residues. The chain's CDR3 is CASSTHPLPGQDPNVTIQYF. DNA for the CDR3: TGTGCCAGCAGCACGCATCCGCTGCCGGGACAGGACCCCAATGTCACCATTCAGTACTTC.

The CDR3 sequence is CASKGGQIEYNEQFF. The CDR3 DNA is TGTGCCAGTAAGGGGGGACAGATTGAGTACAATGAGCAGTTCTTC. The rearrangement links TRBV6-1 to TRBJ2-1; a weak D match, TRBD1 (7 bases). V was clipped by 9 bases and J by 4 bases, with 19 bases between them. Germline V gene lookup returns CDR1 MNHNS and CDR2 SASEGT. CDR3 length equals 15 residues.

This clone was recorded a few times. The gene calls are TRBV25-1 and TRBJ1-1; no clear D. V dropped 1 base and J dropped 1 base, with 7 bases sitting between them. There are 14 residues in the CDR3. The germline gives CDR1 MGHDK, CDR2 SYGVNS. The chain's CDR3 is CASSELVGNTEAFF. The DNA of the CDR3 is TGTGCCAGCAGTGAATTGGTTGGGAACACTGAAGCTTTCTTT.

This clone turned up a few times. The V and J genes are TRBV7-9 and TRBJ1-2, with 10 bases identical to TRBD1. The germline V gene encodes CDR1 SEHNR and CDR2 FQNEAQ (reference sequence). The CDR3 has 14 residues. The V and J ends lost 5 bases and 3 bases, in that order; junction bases with no gene match: 3. The CDR3 reads CASSRGQGDYGYTF. CDR3 nucleotide sequence: TGTGCCAGCAGCCGAGGACAGGGGGACTATGGCTACACCTTC.

There are a few counts of this clone. The V and J genes are TRBV7-9 and TRBJ1-5; 7 nucleotides line up with TRBD1. V gave up 4 bases and J gave up 1 base; unmatched junction bases: 1. This CDR3 is built from 14 residues. Germline assignment: CDR1 SEHNR and CDR2 FQNEAQ (reference sequence). CDR3 in DNA: TGTGCCAGCAGCTCGGACAGGAGCAATCAGCCCCAGCATTTT. It is translated as CASSSDRSNQPQHF. Full variable domain (missing parts from reference TRBV7-9 and TRBJ1-5): DTGVSQNPRHKITKRGQNVTFRCDPISEHNRLYWYRQTLGQGPEFLTYFQNEAQLEKSRLLSDRFSAERPKGSFSTLEIQRTEQGDSAMYLCASSSDRSNQPQHFGDGTRLSIL.

The CDR3 is CSARQGGSYTF. The CDR3 region has the DNA TGCAGCGCTCGACAGGGAGGGTCCTACACCTTC. The chain carries TRBV29-1 and TRBJ1-2; 7 positions agree with TRBD1. With 7 bases clipped from V and 10 bases from J, the junction kept 9 bases outside the gene matches. Germline V gene lookup returns CDR1 SQVTM and CDR2 ANQGSEA. This CDR3 comprises 11 residues.

V and J are TRBV27 and TRBJ1-2; D call uncertain. Germline CDR1 MNHEY, CDR2 SMNVEV (reference sequence). The CDR3 covers 14 residues. The V end lost 2 bases, the J end lost 2 bases, and 9 bases lay between the germline ends. In nucleotides, the CDR3 is TGTGCCAGCAGTTTAAACAGCCAAAACTATGGCTACACCTTC. Its translation: CASSLNSQNYGYTF.

This clone has only a few counts. J is TRBJ2-5 and V is TRBV9; 7 positions agree with TRBD1. Germline V lookup: CDR1 SGDLS, CDR2 YYNGEE. Trimming at V came to 0 bases and at J to 4 bases, leaving 9 bases not matched to a gene. The CDR3 is made up of 16 amino acids. The CDR3 sequence is CASSVGQGSRLETQYF. The CDR3 DNA sequence: TGTGCCAGCAGCGTAGGACAGGGAAGTCGTCTAGAGACCCAGTACTTC.

Comments on this clone: Other DNA sequences in this specimen translate into the identical CDR3. The chain employs TRBV7-2 and TRBJ2-7; D not certain. The V gene's germline CDR1 is SGHTA and CDR2 FQGNSA. V gave up 2 bases and J gave up 0 bases, with 2 bases separating them. The CDR3 is 12 residues long. The DNA of the CDR3 is TGTGCCAGCAGCTTAAGCTCCTACGAGCAGTACTTC. Translation gives CASSLSSYEQYF.

The chain recombines TRBV19 with TRBJ1-2; no definite D call. This CDR3 contains 13 residues. CDR1 LNHDA and CDR2 SQIVND come from the germline V gene (reference sequence). Trimming removed 5 bases from V and 8 bases from J, with 15 bases in between. CDR3 region: CASSRQSIDGYTF. Written as DNA, the CDR3 is TGTGCCAGTAGTCGGCAGTCGATAGACGGCTACACCTTC. Full variable domain (rest looked up from reference TRBV19 and TRBJ1-2): DGGITQSPKYLFRKEGQNVTLSCEQNLNHDAMYWYRQDPGQGLRLIYYSQIVNDFQKGDIAEGYSVSREKKESFPLTVTSAQKNPTAFYLCASSRQSIDGYTFGSGTRLTVV.

This clone was recorded a few times. Other DNA sequences in the sample encode the same CDR3. The gene calls are TRBV5-6 and TRBJ2-5; possibly TRBD1 or TRBD2 for D (5 bases each). V was clipped by 2 bases and J by 4 bases, with 9 bases between them. The CDR3 extends over 13 amino acids. Germline CDR1 is SGHDT and CDR2 is YYEEEE. The DNA for the CDR3 is TGTGCCAGCAGCTTCTGGGGGAGAGAGACCCAGTACTTC. Protein product: CASSFWGRETQYF.

The table lists this clone with a count of one. The rearrangement links TRBV12-2 to TRBJ2-7. TRBV12-2 counts as a pseudogene. The CDR3 spans 15 residues. The CDR3 DNA sequence: TGTGCAAGTCGCCTATCCCGGGCCGCCATTTACGAGCAGTACGTC. As protein: CASRLSRAAIYEQYV.

The V call is TRBV7-2, the J call TRBJ2-7; D unresolved. This CDR3 contains 13 residues. Germline V lookup: CDR1 SGHTA, CDR2 FQGNSA. Deletions cut 2 bases from V and 2 bases from J, with 7 bases between. The CDR3 reads CASSLTLTYEQYF. CDR3 DNA sequence: TGTGCCAGCAGCTTAACACTTACCTACGAGCAGTACTTC.

This chain joins TRBV7-9 and TRBJ1-4; D gene unclear. The CDR3 runs to 15 residues. Per the germline V gene, CDR1 is SEHNR and CDR2 is FQNEAQ (reference sequence). Deletions cut 1 base from V and 4 bases from J, with 10 bases between. CDR3 residues: CASSLEGGRNEKLFF. CDR3 nucleotide sequence: TGTGCCAGCAGCTTAGAGGGCGGCCGTAATGAAAAACTGTTTTTT.

The V and J genes are TRBV7-2 and TRBJ2-3; TRBD2 matches at 10 bases. Losses at the gene ends were 1 base for V and 7 bases for J; bases not matched to a gene: 5. The CDR3 totals 15 residues. Germline CDR1 and CDR2: SGHTA and FQGNSA. DNA of the CDR3: TGTGCCAGCAGCTTAGGTCCTAGCGGGAGTTATACGCAGTATTTT. Its protein is CASSLGPSGSYTQYF. Together with reference TRBV7-2 and TRBJ2-3, the CDR3 gives the full variable domain: GAGVSQSPSNKVTEKGKDVELRCDPISGHTALYWYRQSLGQGLEFLIYFQGNSAPDKSGLPSDRFSAERTGGSVSTLTIQRTQQEDSAVYLCASSLGPSGSYTQYFGPGTRLTVL.